The rows below give T cell receptor beta chains drawn from one sample of a study of blood T cell repertoires in COVID-19. Profiling relied on immunoSEQ multiplex PCR, and the TCRdb table lists in-frame clones only, not all of them. In the table there are 150,000 or so clones, approximately 78% of which are singletons. The sequencing input was peripheral blood. The source is a man older than 75 with acute or convalescent COVID-19. Each CDR3 is given with its conserved first and last residue. D genes are given only for firm matches. Part of the rows lack a size; the others show once, few, many or a class for expanded clones.

v_call	j_call	clone_size	d_call	cdr3_aa
TRBV3-1/TRBV3-2	TRBJ1-6	few	-	CASSQEYRENSPLHF
TRBV10-3	TRBJ2-6	-	-	CATTQGGAGANVLTF
TRBV6-2/TRBV6-3	TRBJ2-5	-	TRBD1	CASSSARTGNLRETQYF
TRBV3-1/TRBV3-2	TRBJ2-3	-	-	CASSQVPGVSTDTQYF
TRBV7-2	TRBJ1-1	-	-	CASSLIGDTEAFF
TRBV6-5	TRBJ1-1	once	-	CASRLPGAGTEAFF
TRBV3-1/TRBV3-2	TRBJ1-5	-	-	CASSQKRQVYSNQPQHF
TRBV3-1/TRBV3-2	TRBJ1-1	few	-	CASSQVARGGEAFF
TRBV6-5	TRBJ1-1	-	-	CASSYIVSGIAFF
TRBV7-9	TRBJ1-1	-	-	CASSPGWMNTEAFF
TRBV29-1	TRBJ1-3	few	-	CSVARGDPAGNTIYF
TRBV18	TRBJ2-1	-	-	CASSRGGGGGNEQFF
TRBV29-1	TRBJ2-3	once	TRBD1	CSVETSRGGQGPDTQYF
TRBV6-2/TRBV6-3	TRBJ2-4	-	-	CASSGRGGSKNIQYF
TRBV27	TRBJ1-2	-	-	CASSLEGGRYGYTF
TRBV5-4	TRBJ2-3	-	TRBD1	CASRGQATSTDTQYF
TRBV6-1	TRBJ2-3	-	-	CASSESTRTDTQYF
TRBV6-5	TRBJ2-2	-	-	CASSSAGAGTGELFF
TRBV5-6	TRBJ1-6	-	-	CASTPGVRNPPSPLHF
TRBV5-4	TRBJ1-2	once	-	CASSFQTPLAGGYTF
TRBV7-9	TRBJ1-6	medium-sized	-	CASSLSEESPLHF
TRBV6-5	TRBJ1-1	-	-	CASSQTRRAEAFF
TRBV14	TRBJ1-6	-	TRBD1	CASSQRTGLLGSPLHF
TRBV14	TRBJ2-3	-	-	CASSQSLVDTQYF
TRBV7-6	TRBJ2-2	-	TRBD1	CASSPRGTGGFSDTGELFF
TRBV7-6	TRBJ1-1	-	-	CASSPGRNTEAFF
TRBV6-5	TRBJ1-6	-	TRBD1	CASTLETGSGSPLHF
TRBV11-2	TRBJ2-3	-	-	CASSLSIGDTQYF
TRBV7-6	TRBJ2-2	-	TRBD1	CASSLGGQGNTGELFF
TRBV23-1	TRBJ2-2	-	TRBD1	CASSPSWTGNTGELFF
TRBV7-8	TRBJ1-1	-	-	CASSLLAGSSEAFF
TRBV12-3/TRBV12-4	TRBJ1-1	-	TRBD1	CASSLDGTGQTFF
TRBV5-1	TRBJ2-1	-	TRBD2	CASSLALGGDAREQFF
TRBV3-1/TRBV3-2	TRBJ1-6	-	TRBD1	CASSRQGWNSPLHF
TRBV19	TRBJ1-2	-	TRBD1	CASNPGQGRNYGYTF
TRBV21-1	TRBJ2-7	-	-	CASSPPAKGGSSYEQYF
TRBV7-3	TRBJ2-1	-	TRBD2	CASRRGLADNEQFF
TRBV18	TRBJ1-6	few	-	CASSPGGDSPLHF